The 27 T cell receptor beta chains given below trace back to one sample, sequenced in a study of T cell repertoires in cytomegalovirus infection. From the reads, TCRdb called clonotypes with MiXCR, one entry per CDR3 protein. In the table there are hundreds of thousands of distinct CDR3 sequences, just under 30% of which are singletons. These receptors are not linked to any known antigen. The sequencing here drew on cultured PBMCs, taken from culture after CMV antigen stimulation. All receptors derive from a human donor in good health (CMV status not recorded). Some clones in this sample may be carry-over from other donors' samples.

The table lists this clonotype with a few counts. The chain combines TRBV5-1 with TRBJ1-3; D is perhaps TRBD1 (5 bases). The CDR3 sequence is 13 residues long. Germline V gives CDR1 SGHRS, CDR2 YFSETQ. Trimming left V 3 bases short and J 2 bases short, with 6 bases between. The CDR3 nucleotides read TGCGCCAGCAGCTGGGGACCTGGAAACACCATATATTTT. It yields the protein CASSWGPGNTIYF. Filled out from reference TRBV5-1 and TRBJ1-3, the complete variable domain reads KAGVTQTPRYLIKTRGQQVTLSCSPISGHRSVSWYQQTPGQGLQFLFEYFSETQRNKGNFPGRFSGRQFSNSRSEMNVSTLELGDSALYLCASSWGPGNTIYFGEGSWLTVV.

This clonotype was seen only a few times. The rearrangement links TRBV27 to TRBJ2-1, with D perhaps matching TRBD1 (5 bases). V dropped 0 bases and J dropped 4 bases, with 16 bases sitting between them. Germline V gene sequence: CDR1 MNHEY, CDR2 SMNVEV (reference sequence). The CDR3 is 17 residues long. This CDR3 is CASSLSPDTEPYNEQFF. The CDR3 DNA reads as TGTGCCAGCAGTTTATCACCGGACACGGAACCATACAATGAGCAGTTCTTC.

The CDR3 sequence: CASSPTGAEVAQGGEQFF. The CDR3 region has the DNA TGTGCCAGCTCACCCACCGGGGCGGAGGTAGCGCAAGGAGGTGAGCAGTTCTTC. The chain is built from TRBV18 and TRBJ2-1; either TRBD1 or TRBD2 may supply D (5 bases each). This CDR3 spans 18 amino acids. V shed 3 bases and J shed 9 bases, with 27 bases lying between them. Germline V gene data show CDR1 as KGHSH and CDR2 as LQKENI. The full variable domain, completed using reference TRBV18 and TRBJ2-1, is NAGVMQNPRHLVRRRGQEARLRCSPMKGHSHVYWYRQLPEEGLKFMVYLQKENIIDESGMPKERFSAEFPKEGPSILRIQQVVRGDSAAYFCASSPTGAEVAQGGEQFFGPGTRLTVL.

This chain's CDR3 is CASSYSVGTDTQYF. Written as DNA, the CDR3 is TGTGCCAGCAGTTACTCCGTAGGCACAGATACGCAGTATTTT. The chain recombines TRBV6-6 with TRBJ2-3, with no clear D. The V end was cut by 0 bases, the J end by 1 base, with 5 bases between. This CDR3 spans 14 amino acids. Germline lookup yields CDR1 MNHNY and CDR2 SVGAGI (reference sequence).

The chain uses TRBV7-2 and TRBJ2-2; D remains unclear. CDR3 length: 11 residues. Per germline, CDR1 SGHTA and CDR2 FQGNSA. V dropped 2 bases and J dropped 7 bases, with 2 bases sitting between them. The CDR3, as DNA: TGTGCCAGCAGCTTAATCGGGGAGCTGTTTTTT. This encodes CASSLIGELFF.

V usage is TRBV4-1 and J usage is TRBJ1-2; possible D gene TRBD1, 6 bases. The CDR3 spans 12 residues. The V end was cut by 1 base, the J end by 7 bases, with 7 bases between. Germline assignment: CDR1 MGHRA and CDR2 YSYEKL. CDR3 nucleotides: TGCGCCAGCAGCCAAGGGGGGCCTGGCTACACCTTC. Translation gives CASSQGGPGYTF.

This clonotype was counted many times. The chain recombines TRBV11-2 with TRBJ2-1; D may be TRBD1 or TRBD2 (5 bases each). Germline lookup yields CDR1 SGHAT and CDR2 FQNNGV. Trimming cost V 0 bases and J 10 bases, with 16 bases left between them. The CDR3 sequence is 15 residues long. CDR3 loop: CASSLERGVGLEQFF. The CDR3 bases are TGTGCCAGCAGCTTAGAAAGAGGGGTTGGGCTGGAGCAGTTCTTC.

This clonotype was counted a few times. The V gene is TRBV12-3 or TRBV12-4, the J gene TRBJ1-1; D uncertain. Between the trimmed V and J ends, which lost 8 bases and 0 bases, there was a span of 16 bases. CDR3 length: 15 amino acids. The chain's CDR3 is CASSPMWIMNTEAFF. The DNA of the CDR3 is TGTGCCAGCTCCCCTATGTGGATCATGAACACTGAAGCTTTCTTT.

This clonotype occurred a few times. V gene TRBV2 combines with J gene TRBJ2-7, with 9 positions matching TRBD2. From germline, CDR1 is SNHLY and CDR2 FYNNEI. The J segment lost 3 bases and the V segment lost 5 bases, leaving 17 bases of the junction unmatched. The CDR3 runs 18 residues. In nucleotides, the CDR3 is TGTGCCAGCAGTCCTAACCCCGGTCTAGCGGGGACCCTCTACGAGCAGTACTTC. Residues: CASSPNPGLAGTLYEQYF.

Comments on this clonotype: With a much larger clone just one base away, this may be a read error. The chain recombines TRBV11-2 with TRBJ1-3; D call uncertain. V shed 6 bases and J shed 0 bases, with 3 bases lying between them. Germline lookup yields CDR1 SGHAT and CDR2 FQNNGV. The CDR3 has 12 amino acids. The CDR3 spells CASRLSGNTIYF. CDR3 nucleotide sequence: TGTGCCAGCAGACTCTCTGGAAACACCATATATTTT.

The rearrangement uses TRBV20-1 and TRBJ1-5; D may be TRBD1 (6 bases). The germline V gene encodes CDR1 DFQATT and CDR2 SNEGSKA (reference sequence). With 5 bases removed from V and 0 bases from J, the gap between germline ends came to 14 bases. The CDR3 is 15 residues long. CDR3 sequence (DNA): TGCAGTGCTTCTGGGACACAGCATAGCAATCAGCCCCAGCATTTT. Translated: CSASGTQHSNQPQHF.

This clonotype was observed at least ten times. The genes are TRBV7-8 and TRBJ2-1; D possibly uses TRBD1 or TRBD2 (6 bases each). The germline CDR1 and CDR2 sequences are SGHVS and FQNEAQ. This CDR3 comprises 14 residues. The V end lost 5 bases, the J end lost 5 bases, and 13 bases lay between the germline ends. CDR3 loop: CASSRGAANNEQFF. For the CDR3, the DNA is TGTGCCAGCAGCAGGGGGGCAGCGAACAATGAGCAGTTCTTC.

CDR3 sequence: CASSPPLRNEQFF. The CDR3 bases are TGTGCCAGCAGCCCCCCCCTTCGGAATGAGCAGTTCTTC. V gene TRBV7-9 combines with J gene TRBJ2-1; D gene ambiguous. The CDR3 length is 13 residues. The V gene lost 5 bases and the J gene lost 7 bases, with 12 bases spanning the gap. The germline V gene has CDR1 SEHNR and CDR2 FQNEAQ (reference sequence).

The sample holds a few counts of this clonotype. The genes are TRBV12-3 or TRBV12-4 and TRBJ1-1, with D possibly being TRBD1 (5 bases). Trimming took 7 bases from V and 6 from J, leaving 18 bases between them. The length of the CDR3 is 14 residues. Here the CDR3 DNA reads TGTGCCAGCACCTTAACAGGATCCTCCGCTGAAGCTTTCTTT. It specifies CASTLTGSSAEAFF.

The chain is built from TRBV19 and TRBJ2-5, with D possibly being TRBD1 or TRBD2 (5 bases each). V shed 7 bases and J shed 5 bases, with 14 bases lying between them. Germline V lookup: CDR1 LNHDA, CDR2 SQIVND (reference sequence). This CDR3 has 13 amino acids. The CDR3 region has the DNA TGTGCCAGTATGACAGCCTCGGGGGAGACCCAGTACTTC. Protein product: CASMTASGETQYF. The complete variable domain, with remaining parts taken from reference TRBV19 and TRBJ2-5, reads DGGITQSPKYLFRKEGQNVTLSCEQNLNHDAMYWYRQDPGQGLRLIYYSQIVNDFQKGDIAEGYSVSREKKESFPLTVTSAQKNPTAFYLCASMTASGETQYFGPGTRLLVL.

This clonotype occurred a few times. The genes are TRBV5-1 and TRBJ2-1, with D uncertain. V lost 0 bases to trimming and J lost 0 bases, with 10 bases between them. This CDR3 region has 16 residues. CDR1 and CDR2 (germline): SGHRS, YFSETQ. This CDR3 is CASSLGSSSSYNEQFF. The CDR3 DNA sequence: TGCGCCAGCAGCTTGGGGTCGTCGAGCTCCTACAATGAGCAGTTCTTC.

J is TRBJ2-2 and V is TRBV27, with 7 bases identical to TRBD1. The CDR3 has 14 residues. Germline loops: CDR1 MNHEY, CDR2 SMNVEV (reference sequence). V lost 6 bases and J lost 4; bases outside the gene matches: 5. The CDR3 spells CASRQTGTTGELFF. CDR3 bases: TGTGCCAGCAGGCAGACAGGGACCACCGGGGAGCTGTTTTTT.

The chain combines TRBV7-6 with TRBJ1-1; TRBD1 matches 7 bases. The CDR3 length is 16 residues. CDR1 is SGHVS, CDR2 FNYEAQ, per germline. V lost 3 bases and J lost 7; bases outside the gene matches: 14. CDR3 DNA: TGTGCCAGCAGCTTCAGGGCAGGGGGTAATTTGGGTGAAGCTTTCTTT. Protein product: CASSFRAGGNLGEAFF.

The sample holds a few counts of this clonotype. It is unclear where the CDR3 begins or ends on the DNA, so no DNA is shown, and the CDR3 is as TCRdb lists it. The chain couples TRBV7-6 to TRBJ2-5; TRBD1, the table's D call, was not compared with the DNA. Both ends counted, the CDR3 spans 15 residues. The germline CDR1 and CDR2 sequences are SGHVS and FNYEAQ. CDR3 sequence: CASSFGPGGQETQYF.

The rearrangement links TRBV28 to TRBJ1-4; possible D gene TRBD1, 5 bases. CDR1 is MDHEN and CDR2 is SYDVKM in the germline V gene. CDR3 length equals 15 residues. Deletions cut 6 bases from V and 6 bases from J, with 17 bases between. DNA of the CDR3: TGTGCCAGCAGCGCCACAGGAGAGTCAGATGAAAAACTGTTTTTT. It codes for CASSATGESDEKLFF.

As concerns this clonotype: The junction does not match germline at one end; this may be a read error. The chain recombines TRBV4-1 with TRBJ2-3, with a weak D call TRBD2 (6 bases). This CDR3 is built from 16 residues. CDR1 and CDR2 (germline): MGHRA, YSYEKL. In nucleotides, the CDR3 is TGTGCCAGCAGCCAAGATTTAAGGACTAATACAGATACGCAGTATTTT. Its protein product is CASSQDLRTNTDTQYF.

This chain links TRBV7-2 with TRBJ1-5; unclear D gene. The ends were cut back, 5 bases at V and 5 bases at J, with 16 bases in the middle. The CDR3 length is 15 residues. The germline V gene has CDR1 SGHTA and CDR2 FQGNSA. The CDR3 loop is CASSPQVGVHQPQHF. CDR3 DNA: TGTGCCAGCAGCCCGCAAGTGGGCGTCCATCAGCCCCAGCATTTT. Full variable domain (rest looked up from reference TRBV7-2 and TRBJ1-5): GAGVSQSPSNKVTEKGKDVELRCDPISGHTALYWYRQSLGQGLEFLIYFQGNSAPDKSGLPSDRFSAERTGGSVSTLTIQRTQQEDSAVYLCASSPQVGVHQPQHFGDGTRLSIL.

In DNA, the CDR3 is TGTGCCGGAGAAGGACCACGGCCCCTGAACACTGAAGCTTTCTTT. Amino acids: CAGEGPRPLNTEAFF. The chain recombines TRBV2 with TRBJ1-1; D ambiguous. Trimming took 11 bases from V and 0 from J, leaving 19 bases between them. The CDR3 sequence is 15 residues long. The germline CDR1 and CDR2 sequences are SNHLY and FYNNEI.

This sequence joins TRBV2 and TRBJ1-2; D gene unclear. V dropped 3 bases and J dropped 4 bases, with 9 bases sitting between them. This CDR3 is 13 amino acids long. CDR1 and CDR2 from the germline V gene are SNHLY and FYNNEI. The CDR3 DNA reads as TGTGCCAGCAGTGAGTTCCAGACCTATGGCTACACCTTC. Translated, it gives CASSEFQTYGYTF.

The CDR3 DNA reads as TGCGCCAGCAGCTCCGACAGGCTAGAGACCCAGTACTTC. This sequence encodes CASSSDRLETQYF. The chain recombines TRBV5-1 with TRBJ2-5; possibly TRBD1 for D (6 bases). Germline-derived CDR1 and CDR2 are SGHRS and YFSETQ. The CDR3 runs 13 residues. Trimming shortened V by 3 bases and J by 4 bases, and 10 bases separated the two germline ends.

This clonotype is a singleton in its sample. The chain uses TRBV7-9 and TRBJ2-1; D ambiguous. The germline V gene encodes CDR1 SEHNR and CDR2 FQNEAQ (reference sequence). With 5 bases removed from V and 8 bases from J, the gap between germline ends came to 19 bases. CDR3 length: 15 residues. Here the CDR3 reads CASSPTPSFIDEQFF. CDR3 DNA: TGTGCCAGCAGCCCAACCCCGAGTTTTATCGATGAGCAGTTCTTC.

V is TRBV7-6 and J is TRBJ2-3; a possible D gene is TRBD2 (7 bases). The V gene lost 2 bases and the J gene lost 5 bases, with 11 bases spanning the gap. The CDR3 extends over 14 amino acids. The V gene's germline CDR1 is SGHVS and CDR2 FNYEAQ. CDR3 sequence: CASSLSGGVDTQYF. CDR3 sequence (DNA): TGTGCCAGCAGCTTATCGGGGGGCGTAGATACGCAGTATTTT.